Shown below are 24 T cell receptor beta chains from a single sample sequenced in a study of T cell responses to AZD1222 COVID-19 vaccine. TCRdb's copy holds only in-frame clones and misses some; the assay was immunoSEQ multiplex PCR. The sample lists 100,000 or so clones; about 85% were seen once. The material was peripheral blood, obtained on day 0 of AZD1222 vaccination. Every receptor here comes from an adult in good health.

The CDR3 DNA reads as TGTGCCAGCAGCTTGACTCGGTGGAGGTCCTACGAGCAGTACGTC. Protein: CASSLTRWRSYEQYV. The chain has TRBV5-8 and TRBJ2-7; a weak D match, TRBD2 (5 bases). CDR1 and CDR2 (germline): SGHTS, YDEGEE. V lost 1 base and J 1 base, leaving 12 bases between the germline ends. The CDR3 is made up of 15 amino acids.

This clone was recorded only once. J is TRBJ2-5 and V is TRBV11-3; D possibly matches TRBD1 or TRBD2 (6 bases each). The ends were cut back, 5 bases at V and 2 bases at J, with 12 bases in the middle. CDR1 is SGHNT, CDR2 YENEEA, per germline. This CDR3 contains 14 residues. CDR3 loop: CASSLQGGQETQYF. The CDR3 region has the DNA TGTGCCAGCAGCCTACAGGGAGGTCAAGAGACCCAGTACTTC.

This clone was observed once. The rearrangement links TRBV27 to TRBJ2-7, with D maybe TRBD2 (5 bases). Trimming pared 6 bases from V and 3 bases from J, leaving 12 bases between. The CDR3 has 13 amino acids. Per germline, CDR1 MNHEY and CDR2 SMNVEV (reference sequence). DNA of the CDR3: TGTGCCAGCAGCCCCGGGGTTGGCTACGAGCAGTACTTC. Translation: CASSPGVGYEQYF.

The genes are TRBV19 and TRBJ1-5; D is unclear. Per the germline V gene, CDR1 is LNHDA and CDR2 is SQIVND (reference sequence). Trimming stripped 3 bases from V and 5 bases from J, with 11 bases between. The CDR3 is made up of 14 amino acids. In DNA, the CDR3 is TGTGCCAGTAGTATGTGGACTGGAGATCAGCCCCAGCATTTT. Translated, it gives CASSMWTGDQPQHF.

V is TRBV7-9 and J is TRBJ2-3; D possibly uses TRBD1 or TRBD2 (5 bases each). V lost 2 bases and J lost 2, with 11 bases in between. Looked up from germline, CDR1 is SEHNR and CDR2 is FQNEAQ (reference sequence). The CDR3 runs to 15 residues. DNA of the CDR3: TGTGCCAGCAGCTTAACCAGGGACCCCACAGATACGCAGTATTTT. Translating it yields CASSLTRDPTDTQYF.

The V and J genes are TRBV5-1 and TRBJ2-3, with TRBD2 matching 8 bases. V lost 4 bases, J lost 0 bases, and 4 bases stayed unmatched. Germline CDR1 reads SGHRS; CDR2 reads YFSETQ. The CDR3 runs 15 residues. CDR3 bases: TGCGCCAGCAGCGGGCTAGCGGGTAGCACAGATACGCAGTATTTT. It specifies CASSGLAGSTDTQYF.

About this clone: A read error may produce the germline difference seen at one junction end. This chain connects TRBV5-1 to TRBJ2-1; 8 nucleotides match TRBD2. The CDR3 totals 15 residues. CDR1 is SGHRS and CDR2 is YFSETQ in the germline V gene. CDR3 loop: CATSQAGASVNEQFF. Written as DNA, the CDR3 is TGTGCCACCTCCCAAGCGGGAGCGAGTGTGAATGAGCAGTTCTTC.

The CDR3 bases are TGTGCCAGCAGTTACTCGAGGCCTGGCGCAAATCAGCCCCAGCATTTT. Translation gives CASSYSRPGANQPQHF. The rearrangement uses TRBV6-2 or TRBV6-3 and TRBJ1-5; D gene uncertain. This CDR3 contains 16 residues. CDR1 MNHEY and CDR2 SVGEGT come from the germline V gene. V dropped 0 bases and J dropped 4 bases, with 13 bases sitting between them.

The gene calls are TRBV5-4 and TRBJ2-3; TRBD1 matches at 7 bases. V gave up 7 bases and J gave up 6 bases; unmatched junction bases: 8. This CDR3 region has 13 residues. From germline, CDR1 is SGHNT and CDR2 YYREEE (reference sequence). CDR3 in DNA: TGTGCCAGCGCCCAGGGGGTTGTGGATACGCAGTATTTT. Translating it yields CASAQGVVDTQYF. The entire variable domain, with the rest obtained from reference TRBV5-4 and TRBJ2-3, is as follows: ETGVTQSPTHLIKTRGQQVTLRCSSQSGHNTVSWYQQALGQGPQFIFQYYREEENGRGNFPPRFSGLQFPNYSSELNVNALELDDSALYLCASAQGVVDTQYFGPGTRLTVL.

The gene calls are TRBV9 and TRBJ2-1; tentatively, D is TRBD1 or TRBD2 (6 bases each). The germline V gene encodes CDR1 SGDLS and CDR2 YYNGEE. The CDR3 length is 16 residues. The V and J ends lost 3 bases and 5 bases respectively, with 18 bases between them. The DNA of the CDR3 is TGTGCCAGCAGCGATTTAGCCGGGGGACAAAACAATGAGCAGTTCTTC. Translating it yields CASSDLAGGQNNEQFF.

The rearrangement joins TRBV6-5 to TRBJ1-5; TRBD1 aligns across 9 bases. The germline V gene encodes CDR1 MNHEY and CDR2 SVGAGI. The CDR3 is 14 residues long. V shed 5 bases, J shed 5 bases, and the junction held 4 bases outside the gene matches. DNA for the CDR3: TGTGCCAGCAGTAACAGGGGGCGCGATCAGCCCCAGCATTTT. As protein: CASSNRGRDQPQHF.

The V call is TRBV30, the J call TRBJ1-5; TRBD1 might be the D (6 bases). Trimming cost V 0 bases and J 7 bases, with 13 bases left between them. The CDR3 length is 14 residues. Looked up from germline, CDR1 is GTSNPN and CDR2 is SVGIG (reference sequence). The CDR3 here is CAWSVPDRGQPQHF. The CDR3 region has the DNA TGTGCCTGGAGTGTCCCGGACAGAGGACAGCCCCAGCATTTT.

V usage is TRBV6-4 and J usage is TRBJ2-2, with TRBD2 as a possible D gene (6 bases). CDR1 MRHNA and CDR2 SNTAGT come from the germline V gene. This CDR3 spans 16 amino acids. Trimming took off 4 bases at V and 0 bases at J, with 12 bases between the two ends. The CDR3 sequence: CASSGAGGANTGELFF. The CDR3 bases are TGTGCCAGCAGTGGGGCAGGCGGGGCGAACACCGGGGAGCTGTTTTTT.

About this clone: Other DNA sequences in the same sample also yield this CDR3. This chain uses TRBV15 with TRBJ1-5; TRBD1 aligns across 7 bases. Germline V gene sequence: CDR1 LNHNV, CDR2 YYDKDF (reference sequence). Germline trimming cut 3 bases from V and 0 bases from J; bases unmatched to any gene: 2. The CDR3 contains 15 residues. DNA for the CDR3: TGTGCCACCAGCAGGGACAGGAATAGCAATCAGCCCCAGCATTTT. The encoded protein is CATSRDRNSNQPQHF.

The rearrangement joins TRBV6-5 to TRBJ1-2; no reliable D call. V was clipped by 7 bases and J by 0 bases, with 6 bases between them. Looked up from germline, CDR1 is MNHEY and CDR2 is SVGAGI. The CDR3 consists of 12 residues. The CDR3 reads CASTVSNYGYTF. The CDR3 nucleotides read TGTGCCAGCACGGTTTCTAACTATGGCTACACCTTC.

The CDR3 sequence: CASSPSTGEELFF. CDR3 coding DNA: TGTGCCAGCAGTCCTTCGACAGGGGAGGAGCTGTTTTTT. The V call is TRBV6-5, the J call TRBJ2-2; 8 bases are a match to TRBD1. With 5 bases clipped from V and 10 bases from J, the junction kept 6 bases outside the gene matches. Germline loops: CDR1 MNHEY, CDR2 SVGAGI. The CDR3 has 13 residues.

The DNA for the CDR3 is TGTGCCATCAGTGAACGGGGGCAGAGTGCTTTCTTT. It translates to CAISERGQSAFF. The V gene is TRBV10-3, the J gene TRBJ1-1, with a possible D match to TRBD1 (6 bases). The CDR3 is 12 amino acids. Trimming stripped 3 bases from V and 11 bases from J, with 13 bases between. Looked up from germline, CDR1 is ENHRY and CDR2 is SYGVKD.

The table lists this clone with a few counts. The chain recombines TRBV5-1 with TRBJ1-6, with 9 bases fitting TRBD1. CDR1 SGHRS and CDR2 YFSETQ come from the germline V gene. The CDR3 has 15 amino acids. V lost 4 bases, J lost 7 bases, and 6 bases stayed unmatched. Here the CDR3 DNA reads TGCGCCAGCAGCCAAGGGACAGGGAGCAATTCACCCCTCCACTTT. Encoded protein: CASSQGTGSNSPLHF.

The V call is TRBV4-2, the J call TRBJ1-1; maybe TRBD1 (5 bases). The CDR3 consists of 14 residues. The germline V gene has CDR1 LGHNA and CDR2 YNFKEQ. Trimming took off 3 bases at V and 1 base at J, with 9 bases between the two ends. CDR3 amino acids: CASSQGGANTEAFF. The CDR3 DNA follows: TGTGCCAGCAGCCAGGGAGGGGCGAACACTGAAGCTTTCTTT.

Of note for this clone: At one of its ends the junction is not consistent with the germline gene, which may arise from a read error. The CDR3: CASRQGLRTDTQYF. CDR3 nucleotide sequence: TGTGCCAGCAGACAAGGACTCCGCACAGATACGCAGTATTTT. The genes are TRBV3-1 (or the pseudogene TRBV3-2) and TRBJ2-3; D perhaps matches TRBD2 (5 bases). The CDR3 is 14 residues long. Germline CDR1 reads LGHDT; CDR2 reads YNNKEL (reference sequence).

The gene calls are TRBV19 and TRBJ1-5; no firm D call. From germline, CDR1 is LNHDA and CDR2 SQIVND (reference sequence). CDR3 size: 14 residues. Trimming cost V 3 bases and J 4 bases, with 10 bases left between them. CDR3 amino acids: CASSMGFRNQPQHF. The CDR3 bases are TGTGCCAGTAGTATGGGGTTTAGGAATCAGCCCCAGCATTTT. Drawing the rest from reference TRBV19 and TRBJ1-5, the complete variable domain is DGGITQSPKYLFRKEGQNVTLSCEQNLNHDAMYWYRQDPGQGLRLIYYSQIVNDFQKGDIAEGYSVSREKKESFPLTVTSAQKNPTAFYLCASSMGFRNQPQHFGDGTRLSIL.

The rearrangement uses TRBV9 and TRBJ1-1, with 10 bases lining up with TRBD1. Germline CDR1 reads SGDLS; CDR2 reads YYNGEE. The junction had 10 bases not matched to a gene; V was cut back by 4 bases and J by 4 bases. The CDR3 consists of 16 residues. The CDR3 bases are TGTGCCAGCAGCCCGACTTACGGGACAGGGGCCACTGAAGCTTTCTTT. It is translated as CASSPTYGTGATEAFF.

The V and J genes are TRBV9 and TRBJ2-1; possibly TRBD1 or TRBD2 for D (5 bases each). This CDR3 is built from 18 residues. V lost 4 bases, J lost 3 bases, and 23 bases lay in between. CDR1 is SGDLS, CDR2 YYNGEE, per germline. The CDR3 nucleotides are TGTGCCAGCAGCCCTCGAGTAGGGGCAGGGAGATACTACAATGAGCAGTTCTTC. Amino acids: CASSPRVGAGRYYNEQFF.

The V and J genes are TRBV19 and TRBJ2-1; TRBD1 is a possible D gene (6 bases). This CDR3 spans 14 amino acids. Germline V CDR1 and CDR2: LNHDA, SQIVND (reference sequence). The V end lost 3 bases, the J end lost 2 bases, and 8 bases lay between the germline ends. The CDR3 protein is CASSIGDTYNEQFF. The CDR3 DNA is TGTGCCAGTAGTATCGGGGACACCTACAATGAGCAGTTCTTC.